These 15 T cell receptor beta chains share one sample of origin, sequenced in a study of blood T cell repertoires in COVID-19. Only in-frame clones appear in the TCRdb table, and some are missing; sequencing was by immunoSEQ multiplex PCR. The sample lists 150,000 to 200,000 clones; under 80% were seen once. Sequencing used peripheral blood. The receptors derive from a man in his 70s with acute or convalescent COVID-19.

V is TRBV7-2 and J is TRBJ2-5; the D is unclear. Trimming removed 1 base from V and 4 bases from J, with 4 bases in between. This CDR3 has 12 amino acids. CDR1 SGHTA and CDR2 FQGNSA come from the germline V gene. CDR3 loop: CASSLVSETQYF. The CDR3 DNA is TGTGCCAGCAGCTTAGTCTCAGAGACCCAGTACTTC.

This clone was observed once. The junction differs from germline at one of its ends, possibly a read error. J is TRBJ2-4 and V is TRBV6-1; tentatively, D is TRBD1 or TRBD2 (5 bases each). The CDR3 length is 16 residues. Germline V lookup: CDR1 MNHNS, CDR2 SASEGT. CDR3 sequence reads: CASSEEGLGVKNIQYF. Written as DNA, the CDR3 is TGTGCCAGCAGCGAAGAGGGGTTGGGTGTCAAAAACATTCAGTACTTC.

V gene TRBV6-1 combines with J gene TRBJ1-6; D is unresolved. V was shortened by 2 bases and J by 9 bases, with 14 bases between the two germline ends. Germline V lookup: CDR1 MNHNS, CDR2 SASEGT. CDR3 length: 15 amino acids. CDR3 DNA sequence: TGTGCCAGCAGTGAAAGCCGCGGCAACACTTCACCCCTCCACTTT. This encodes CASSESRGNTSPLHF.

The chain's CDR3 is CASSDPSTGIYEQYF. For the CDR3, the DNA is TGTGCCAGCAGTGACCCCTCCACAGGGATCTACGAGCAGTACTTC. The genes are TRBV28 and TRBJ2-7; D is perhaps TRBD1 (6 bases). Deletions cut 5 bases from V and 3 bases from J, with 17 bases between. Germline CDR1 is MDHEN and CDR2 is SYDVKM. The CDR3 consists of 15 residues.

This clone was counted only a few times. This chain links TRBV2 with TRBJ1-2, with D perhaps matching TRBD1 (5 bases). V gave up 4 bases and J gave up 7 bases, with 10 bases separating them. Per germline, CDR1 SNHLY and CDR2 FYNNEI. The CDR3 spans 12 residues. CDR3 in DNA: TGTGCCAGCAGTGGAGACAGTGGTGGCTACACCTTC. This sequence encodes CASSGDSGGYTF.

V usage is TRBV4-3 and J usage is TRBJ1-4, with 7 bases matching TRBD1. The CDR3 has 17 amino acids. J was trimmed by 5 bases and V by 1 base; bases with no gene match: 10. Germline CDR1 and CDR2: LGHNA and YSLEER. As DNA, the CDR3 is TGCGCCAGCAGCCAAGGTACAGGGGTACGGAACAATGAAAAACTGTTTTTT. This sequence encodes CASSQGTGVRNNEKLFF.

This clone occurred once. The chain has TRBV7-2 and TRBJ1-5, with D possibly TRBD1 on 5 matching bases. The germline V and J ends were trimmed by 5 bases and 6 bases, with 11 bases remaining between them. The CDR3 is 13 amino acids. The germline V gene encodes CDR1 SGHTA and CDR2 FQGNSA. CDR3 nucleotides: TGTGCCAGCAGCAAGGGGCAGGGTCAGCCCCAGCATTTT. Its translation: CASSKGQGQPQHF. Variable domain in full (rest from reference TRBV7-2 and TRBJ1-5): GAGVSQSPSNKVTEKGKDVELRCDPISGHTALYWYRQSLGQGLEFLIYFQGNSAPDKSGLPSDRFSAERTGGSVSTLTIQRTQQEDSAVYLCASSKGQGQPQHFGDGTRLSIL.

A few counts support this clone. The chain carries TRBV3-1 (or the pseudogene TRBV3-2) and TRBJ1-1, with 7 bases that match TRBD1. The CDR3 has 12 residues. CDR1 LGHDT and CDR2 YNNKEL come from the germline V gene (reference sequence). V shed 3 bases, J shed 10 bases, and the junction held 5 bases outside the gene matches. Here the CDR3 reads CASSHQDRPAFF. The CDR3, as DNA: TGTGCCAGCAGCCACCAGGACAGGCCAGCTTTCTTT.

This clone was observed a few times. The chain has TRBV10-3 and TRBJ2-3; D is possibly TRBD2 (6 bases). Trimming took 7 bases from V and 2 from J, leaving 10 bases between them. CDR1 and CDR2 from the germline V gene are ENHRY and SYGVKD. There are 13 residues in the CDR3. CDR3 nucleotides: TGTGCCATCACCCGGGAGAACACAGATACGCAGTATTTT. Protein sequence: CAITRENTDTQYF.

The V gene is TRBV9, the J gene TRBJ2-1, with TRBD2 matching 7 bases. Germline trimming cut 2 bases from V and 3 bases from J; bases unmatched to any gene: 2. Germline V CDR1 and CDR2: SGDLS, YYNGEE. This CDR3 is 14 amino acids long. CDR3 DNA sequence: TGTGCCAGCAGCGTCAGCGGGGACTACAATGAGCAGTTCTTC. This sequence encodes CASSVSGDYNEQFF. The full variable domain, with the rest looked up from reference TRBV9 and TRBJ2-1, is DSGVTQTPKHLITATGQRVTLRCSPRSGDLSVYWYQQSLDQGLQFLIQYYNGEERAKGNILERFSAQQFPDLHSELNLSSLELGDSALYFCASSVSGDYNEQFFGPGTRLTVL.

This chain joins TRBV2 and TRBJ2-1; TRBD2 aligns across 15 bases. Germline values: CDR1 SNHLY, CDR2 FYNNEI. The ends lost 6 bases at V and 14 bases at J; junction bases unmatched: 5. This CDR3 contains 13 residues. Here the CDR3 reads CASSLGLAGGKFF. Written as DNA, the CDR3 is TGTGCCAGCAGCCTAGGACTAGCGGGGGGGAAGTTCTTC.

In its sample, this clone was seen a few times. CDR3 sequence reads: CASSPPGDRSNYGYTF. The CDR3 DNA follows: TGTGCCAGCAGCCCCCCGGGGGATAGGTCTAACTATGGCTACACCTTC. The chain couples TRBV7-9 to TRBJ1-2, with TRBD1 as a possible D gene (5 bases). Deletions cut 5 bases from V and 0 bases from J, with 16 bases between. Germline CDR1 SEHNR, CDR2 FQNEAQ (reference sequence). This CDR3 spans 16 amino acids.

This chain uses TRBV19 with TRBJ1-2; the match to TRBD1 covers 9 bases. V lost 4 bases to trimming and J lost 9 bases; unmatched junction nucleotides: 9. Germline V lookup: CDR1 LNHDA, CDR2 SQIVND (reference sequence). This CDR3 contains 14 residues. CDR3 sequence (DNA): TGTGCCAGTAGTAGTCAAGACAGGGGGGTAAGCTACACCTTC. Its protein product is CASSSQDRGVSYTF.

The chain employs TRBV10-3 and TRBJ1-3; 8 positions match TRBD1. The CDR3 is 13 amino acids. CDR1 is ENHRY and CDR2 is SYGVKD in the germline V gene. The J segment lost 8 bases and the V segment lost 3 bases, leaving 3 bases of the junction unmatched. CDR3: CAISEQGGDTIYF. The CDR3 DNA is TGTGCCATCAGTGAACAGGGGGGGGACACCATATATTTT.

V gene TRBV10-3 combines with J gene TRBJ2-7; D may be TRBD1 (6 bases). Trimming left V 8 bases short and J 0 bases short, with 8 bases between. The CDR3 is 12 amino acids. Germline loops: CDR1 ENHRY, CDR2 SYGVKD. As DNA, the CDR3 is TGTGCCATCTCGGACAGCTCCTACGAGCAGTACTTC. Amino acids: CAISDSSYEQYF.